This TCR beta chain was obtained from a study of blood T cell repertoires in COVID-19. Overall study context: Collection of acute and convalescent COVID-19 samples took place in the United States, Italy and Spain.

In the authors' methods: Estimation of nucleated cell counts was performed using reference gene primer amplification. The table came from immunoSEQ multiplex PCR; TCRdb's copy has only in-frame clones and leaves some out. For V, J and clone size, that table is used; D and trimming come from the DNA. The table lists roughly 260,000 clones, about 90% of them singletons. Recruitment covered under 25 US areas and drew participants whose ages spanned about 18 to 89 years. With 0 bases clipped from V and 5 bases from J, the junction kept 7 bases outside the gene matches. The CDR3 extends over 15 amino acids. Germline V gives CDR1 SGHRS, CDR2 YFSETQ.

This receptor was identified in a woman under 30 who had recovered from COVID-19. The chain carries TRBV5-1 and TRBJ2-7, with 8 nucleotides matching TRBD1. The sequenced sample was PBMCs or T cells enriched from blood (not recorded which). CDR3 nucleotides: TGCGCCAGCAGCTTGGGTGGGGCAGGGGGCAACGAGCAGTACTTC. Translated, it gives CASSLGGAGGNEQYF.